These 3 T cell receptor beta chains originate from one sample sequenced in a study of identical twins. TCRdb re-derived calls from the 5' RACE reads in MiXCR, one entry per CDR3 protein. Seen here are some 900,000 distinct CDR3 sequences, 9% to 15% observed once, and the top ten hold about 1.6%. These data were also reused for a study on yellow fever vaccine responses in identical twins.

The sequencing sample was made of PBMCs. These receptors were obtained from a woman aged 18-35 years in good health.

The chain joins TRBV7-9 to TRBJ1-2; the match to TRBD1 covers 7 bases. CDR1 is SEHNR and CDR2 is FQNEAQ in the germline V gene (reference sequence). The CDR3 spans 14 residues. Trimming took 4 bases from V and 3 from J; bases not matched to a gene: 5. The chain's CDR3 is CASSSTGKYYGYTF. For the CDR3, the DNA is TGTGCCAGCAGCTCGACAGGGAAGTACTATGGCTACACCTTC.

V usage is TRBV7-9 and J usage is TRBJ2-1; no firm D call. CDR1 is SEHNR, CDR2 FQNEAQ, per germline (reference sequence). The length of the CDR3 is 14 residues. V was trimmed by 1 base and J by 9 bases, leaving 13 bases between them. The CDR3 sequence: CASSLVSLDSEQFF. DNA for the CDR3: TGTGCCAGCAGCTTAGTTTCCTTGGATAGTGAGCAGTTCTTC.

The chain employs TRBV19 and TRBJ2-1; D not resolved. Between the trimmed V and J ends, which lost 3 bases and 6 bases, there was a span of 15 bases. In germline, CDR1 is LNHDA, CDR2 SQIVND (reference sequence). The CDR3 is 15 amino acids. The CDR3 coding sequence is TGTGCCAGTAGTATGACCCCTACAAGTCCCAATGAGCAGTTCTTC. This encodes CASSMTPTSPNEQFF.